Below, 8 T cell receptor beta chains from the same sample are listed, as sequenced in a study of early T cells in non-severe SARS-CoV-2 infection. MiXCR, run by TCRdb on the 5' RACE reads, gives a single entry per CDR3 protein. The sample has about 39,000 distinct CDR3 sequences; about 5.5% are singletons. The sequences come from whole blood, collected at baseline. The receptor set was obtained from an adult who was a healthcare worker with PCR-confirmed SARS-CoV-2 infection or an uninfected control (not recorded which).

This clonotype was seen a handful of times. This rearrangement joins TRBV10-3 to TRBJ1-2; 7 bases agree with TRBD1. Germline CDR1 and CDR2: ENHRY and SYGVKD. CDR3 length equals 16 residues. Losses at the gene ends were 4 bases for V and 8 bases for J; bases not matched to a gene: 16. CDR3 DNA: TGTGCCATCAGTGGCCGGGACAGAATACCGGTAAAAGGCTACACCTTC. Protein sequence: CAISGRDRIPVKGYTF.

This clonotype was counted ten times or more. CDR3 in DNA: TGTGCCAGCAGAGTCCGGGACAGGGGTAACTATGAGCAGTTCTTC. The encoded protein is CASRVRDRGNYEQFF. The V gene is TRBV6-8, the J gene TRBJ2-1; TRBD1 agrees at 10 bases. This CDR3 spans 15 amino acids. Germline V gene data show CDR1 as MNHGY and CDR2 as SAAAGT. Trimming took 6 bases from V and 8 from J; bases not matched to a gene: 10.

This clonotype was seen at least ten times. The chain uses TRBV5-4 and TRBJ2-1; D not certain. CDR1 and CDR2 (germline): SGHNT, YYREEE (reference sequence). CDR3 length equals 13 residues. Trimming left V 0 bases short and J 7 bases short, with 8 bases between. In DNA form, the CDR3 reads TGTGCCAGCAGCTTGGTGGAGAGGAATGAGCAGTTCTTC. Its protein product is CASSLVERNEQFF.

Ten or more counts support this clonotype. The chain has TRBV7-6 and TRBJ2-5, with D hard to call. Germline lookup yields CDR1 SGHVS and CDR2 FNYEAQ. With 1 base removed from V and 2 bases from J, the gap between germline ends came to 8 bases. The CDR3 loop spans 14 amino acids. This CDR3 reads CASSLDVGQETQYF. Written as DNA, the CDR3 is TGTGCCAGCAGCTTAGACGTGGGGCAAGAGACCCAGTACTTC.

In its sample, this clonotype was seen many times. The chain uses TRBV20-1 and TRBJ1-2; weak D call: TRBD1 (5 bases). In germline, CDR1 is DFQATT, CDR2 SNEGSKA (reference sequence). This CDR3 region has 16 residues. Between the trimmed V and J ends, which lost 0 bases and 8 bases, there was a span of 22 bases. The CDR3 bases are TGCAGTGCTAGAGATCAGAAGGGCGCCTGGGGCCGGGGCTACACCTTC. Amino acids: CSARDQKGAWGRGYTF.

This clonotype has ten or more counts. This chain links TRBV6-2 or TRBV6-3 with TRBJ2-6; D is undetermined. CDR3 size: 13 residues. Germline-derived CDR1 and CDR2 are MNHEY and SVGEGT. The germline V and J ends were trimmed by 8 bases and 12 bases, with 17 bases remaining between them. CDR3 bases: TGTGCCAGCGGCCTGGACCCGTCTGGCGTCCTGACTTTC. Protein product: CASGLDPSGVLTF.

There are many counts of this clonotype. The rearrangement uses TRBV7-2 and TRBJ1-3; no reliable D call. V was clipped by 5 bases and J by 0 bases, with 8 bases between them. The CDR3 sequence is 14 residues long. Germline V CDR1 and CDR2: SGHTA, FQGNSA. Here the CDR3 reads CASSRYSSGNTIYF. CDR3 DNA sequence: TGTGCCAGCAGCCGCTATTCCTCTGGAAACACCATATATTTT.

This clonotype has a count of ten or more. The chain uses TRBV7-6 and TRBJ2-7; 9 nucleotides align to TRBD1. The CDR3 sequence is 16 residues long. The germline CDR1 and CDR2 sequences are SGHVS and FNYEAQ. The junction had 12 bases not matched to a gene; V was cut back by 3 bases and J by 6 bases. CDR3 residues: CASSFTPGQGLGEQYF. CDR3 DNA: TGTGCCAGCAGCTTCACGCCGGGACAGGGATTGGGCGAGCAGTACTTC.